This entry concerns a single T cell receptor beta chain. The antigen is unknown. The data were taken from a study of cytomegalovirus exposure and HLA in healthy donors. Study details: Within the Caucasian-associated ancestry cluster were around 80% of the approximately 400 genotyped donors.

Primers for the PCR totalled 60 Vbeta and 13 Jbeta. Assay used: immunoSEQ multiplex PCR; TCRdb lists only in-frame clones, some missing. The data show 110,000 to 150,000 clones, approximately 80% seen once. This CDR3 comprises 13 residues. The germline V gene has CDR1 SNHLY and CDR2 FYNNEI. V lost 10 bases, J lost 15 bases, and 15 bases stayed unmatched. Findings and caveats of the study: An assumption of roughly uniform sequencing depth across donors underlay the presence/absence analyses. One variant, a missense change in DCLRE1C, was linked in a later analysis to TCR beta V- and J-gene trimming. A later analysis reportedly found fewer N-insertions in an Asian-associated ancestry cluster than the approximately 670-donor mean.

The clonotype comes from a woman in her 40s in good health and CMV-seronegative. The chain links TRBV2 to TRBJ2-1, with 10 bases matching TRBD2. Sequences were obtained from PBMCs. The CDR3 protein is CANLGSPSGSLFF. CDR3 bases: TGTGCCAACCTGGGGAGTCCTAGCGGGAGTTTGTTCTTC.